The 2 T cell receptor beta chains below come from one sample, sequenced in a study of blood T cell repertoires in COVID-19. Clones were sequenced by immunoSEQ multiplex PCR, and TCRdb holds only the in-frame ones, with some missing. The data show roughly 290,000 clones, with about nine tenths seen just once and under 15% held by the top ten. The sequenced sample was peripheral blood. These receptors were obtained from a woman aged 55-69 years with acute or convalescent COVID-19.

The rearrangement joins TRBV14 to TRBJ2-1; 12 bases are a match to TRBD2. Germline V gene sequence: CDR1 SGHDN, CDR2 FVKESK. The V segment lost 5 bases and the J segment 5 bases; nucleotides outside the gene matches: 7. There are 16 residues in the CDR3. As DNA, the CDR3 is TGTGCCAGCAGCTCGTGGACTAGCGGGACACACAATGAGCAGTTCTTC. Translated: CASSSWTSGTHNEQFF.

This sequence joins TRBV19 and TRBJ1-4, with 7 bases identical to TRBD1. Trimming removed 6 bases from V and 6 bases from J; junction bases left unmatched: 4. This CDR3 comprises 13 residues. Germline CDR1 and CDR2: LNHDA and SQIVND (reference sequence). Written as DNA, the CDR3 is TGTGCCAGTAGCCCCGACAGGGATGAAAAACTGTTTTTT. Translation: CASSPDRDEKLFF.